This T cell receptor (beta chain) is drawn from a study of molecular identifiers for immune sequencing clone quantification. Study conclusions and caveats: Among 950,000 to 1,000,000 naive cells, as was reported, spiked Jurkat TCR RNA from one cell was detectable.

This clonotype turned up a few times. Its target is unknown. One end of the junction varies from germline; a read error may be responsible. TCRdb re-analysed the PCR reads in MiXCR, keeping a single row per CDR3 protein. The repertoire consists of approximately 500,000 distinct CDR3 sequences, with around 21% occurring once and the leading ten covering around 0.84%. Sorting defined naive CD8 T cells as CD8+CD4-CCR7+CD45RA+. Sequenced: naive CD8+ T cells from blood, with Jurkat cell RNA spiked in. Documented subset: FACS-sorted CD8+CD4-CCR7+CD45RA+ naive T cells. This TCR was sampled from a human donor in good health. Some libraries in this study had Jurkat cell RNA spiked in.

CDR3 DNA sequence: TGTGCCAGCAGTGATTGGGACATCACAAGCTACGAGCATTACTTC. It encodes CASSDWDITSYEHYF. J is TRBJ2-7 and V is TRBV6-1; D possibly corresponds to TRBD1 (6 bases). Germline CDR1 MNHNS, CDR2 SASEGT. The CDR3 consists of 15 residues.